This record concerns one T cell receptor (beta chain) sequence. This entry comes from a study of control samples from healthy donors and cancer patients. Assay: immunoSEQ multiplex PCR; the TCRdb copy retains only in-frame clones and omits some. The table shows 75,000 to 95,000 clones, with roughly nine tenths occurring only once. The specimen sequenced was PBMCs. This receptor was obtained from a woman aged 50 to 65 with colorectal cancer.

The DNA of the CDR3 is TGTGCCAGCAGTTTATCAGGGGCCGGGAACGAAAAACTGTTTTTT. This gives the protein CASSLSGAGNEKLFF. The chain recombines TRBV28 with TRBJ1-4; TRBD1 is a possible D gene (6 bases). Germline CDR1 reads MDHEN; CDR2 reads SYDVKM. Between the trimmed V and J ends, which lost 1 base and 8 bases, there was a span of 14 bases. This CDR3 comprises 15 residues.